This T cell receptor (beta chain) is from a study of blood T cells in healthy people across ages. Study-level results: Samples with more naive T cells showed higher observed beta diversity.

There were healthy Caucasian individuals from Russia, aged roughly 6 to 90, serving as donors. Total RNA, at least 6 micrograms per sample, came from PBMCs. As to this clonotype: Its cognate antigen is unknown.

Looked up from germline, CDR1 is MDHEN and CDR2 is SYDVKM. CDR3 length: 12 residues. The ends were cut back, 5 bases at V and 9 bases at J, with 11 bases in the middle. The second PCR ran about 6 to 12 cycles with a sample-barcoded 5' primer and J-beta primers. From the 5' RACE reads, TCRdb called clonotypes with MiXCR, one entry per CDR3 protein. The sample comprises roughly 730,000 distinct CDR3 sequences, approximately 60% of which are singletons, and approximately 24% rests with the top ten. The origin of this receptor is a middle-aged man in good health. This chain connects TRBV28 to TRBJ2-1; D uncertain. The sample taken for sequencing was blood. CDR3 coding DNA: TGTGCCAGCAGTCTAACCAAGCCTGAGCAGTTCTTC. Translation gives CASSLTKPEQFF. Full variable domain (missing parts from reference TRBV28 and TRBJ2-1): DVKVTQSSRYLVKRTGEKVFLECVQDMDHENMFWYRQDPGLGLRLIYFSYDVKMKEKGDIPEGYSVSREKKERFSLILESASTNQTSMYLCASSLTKPEQFFGPGTRLTVL.